Listed here are 3 T cell receptor beta chains from one sample, sequenced in a study of shared clonotypes between healthy human individuals. TCRdb's copy holds only in-frame clones and misses some; the assay was immunoSEQ multiplex PCR. The table has approximately 2,000,000 clones, approximately 92% seen once; the top ten hold 1.5% to 2%. CD45RO-negative, CCR7-selected cells formed the naive CD8 fraction, which excluded terminally differentiated effector memory CD45RA+ cells. Sequencing input: naive CD8+ T cells from PBMCs. Receptors originate from a man aged 18 to 29 in good health. Some clones in this sample may be carry-over from other donors' samples.

V usage is TRBV25-1 and J usage is TRBJ2-7; D gene uncertain. Germline values: CDR1 MGHDK, CDR2 SYGVNS. The CDR3 is 13 amino acids. The V end was cut by 2 bases, the J end by 7 bases, with 12 bases between. The CDR3 spells CASSEVGLKEQYF. The CDR3 DNA sequence: TGTGCCAGCAGTGAAGTCGGCCTAAAGGAGCAGTACTTC.

On this clone: The sample has other DNA sequences that encode this CDR3 too. This chain links TRBV7-6 with TRBJ2-1; 13 positions agree with TRBD2. Trimming took 1 base from V and 3 from J; bases not matched to a gene: 0. The CDR3 has 16 residues. In germline, CDR1 is SGHVS, CDR2 FNYEAQ. The CDR3 loop reads CASSLGLAGGYNEQFF. The DNA for the CDR3 is TGTGCCAGCAGCTTAGGACTAGCGGGAGGCTACAATGAGCAGTTCTTC.

J is TRBJ2-2 and V is TRBV11-3; no clear D gene. Germline-derived CDR1 and CDR2 are SGHNT and YENEEA. With 5 bases removed from V and 3 bases from J, the gap between germline ends came to 7 bases. The CDR3 runs 13 residues. The CDR3 nucleotides read TGTGCCAGCAGCCCCAGTTACACCGGGGAGCTGTTTTTT. Translating it yields CASSPSYTGELFF.